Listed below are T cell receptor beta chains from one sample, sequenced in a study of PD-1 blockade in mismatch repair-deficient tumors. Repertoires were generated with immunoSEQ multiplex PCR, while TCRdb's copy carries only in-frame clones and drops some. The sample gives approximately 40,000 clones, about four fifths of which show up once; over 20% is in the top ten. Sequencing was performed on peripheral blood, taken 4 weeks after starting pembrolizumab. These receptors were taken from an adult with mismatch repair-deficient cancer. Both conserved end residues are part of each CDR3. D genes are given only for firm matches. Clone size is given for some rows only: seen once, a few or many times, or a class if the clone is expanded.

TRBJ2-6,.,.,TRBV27,CASSEGGLGANVLTF,TGTGCCAGCAGTGAGGGGGGGTTAGGGGCCAACGTCCTGACTTTC
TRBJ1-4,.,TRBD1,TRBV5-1,CASSSTGGNEKLFF,TGCGCCAGCAGCTCGACAGGGGGTAATGAAAAACTGTTTTTT
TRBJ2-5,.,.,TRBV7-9,CASSSTRGMGETQYF,TGTGCCAGCAGCTCGACGAGAGGAATGGGAGAGACCCAGTACTTC
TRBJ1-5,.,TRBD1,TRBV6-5,CASSYDREGQPQHF,TGTGCCAGCAGTTACGACAGGGAAGGACAGCCCCAGCATTTT
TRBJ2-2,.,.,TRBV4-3,CASSQDGLMGFYTGELFF,TGCGCCAGCAGCCAAGATGGATTGATGGGCTTTTACACCGGGGAGCTGTTTTTT
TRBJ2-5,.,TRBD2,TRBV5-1,CASRTSGGQETQYF,TGCGCCAGCAGGACTAGCGGGGGCCAAGAGACCCAGTACTTC
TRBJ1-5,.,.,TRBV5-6,CASSLFRGEGNQPQHF,TGTGCCAGCAGCTTGTTCAGGGGCGAGGGCAATCAGCCCCAGCATTTT
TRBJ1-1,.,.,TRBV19,CASSEGVNTEAFF,TGTGCCAGTAGTGAGGGGGTGAACACTGAAGCTTTCTTT
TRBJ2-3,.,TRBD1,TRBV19,CASSPVGQGATDTQYF,TGTGCCAGTAGCCCTGTGGGACAGGGGGCAACAGATACGCAGTATTTT
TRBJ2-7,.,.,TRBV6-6,CASIGASSYEQYF,TGTGCCAGCATTGGGGCCTCCTCCTACGAGCAGTACTTC
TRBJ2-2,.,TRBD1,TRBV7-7,CASSRQGSGELFF,TGTGCTAGCAGCCGACAGGGGTCCGGGGAGCTGTTTTTT
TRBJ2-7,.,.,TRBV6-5,CASSFDRNYEQYF,TGTGCCAGCAGTTTCGACAGGAACTACGAGCAGTACTTC
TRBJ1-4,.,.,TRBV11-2,CASSLHSYNEKLFF,TGTGCCAGCAGCTTACACAGCTATAATGAAAAACTGTTTTTT
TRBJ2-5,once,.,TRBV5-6,CASSLGGSRMTQYF,TGTGCCAGCAGCTTGGGAGGCTCCCGGATGACCCAGTACTTC
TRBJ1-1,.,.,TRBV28,CASSENRAGAFF,TGTGCCAGCAGTGAAAACAGGGCCGGAGCTTTCTTT
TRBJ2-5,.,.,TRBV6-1,CASSELLDGGGTQYF,TGTGCCAGCAGTGAACTTCTCGACGGCGGTGGGACCCAGTACTTC
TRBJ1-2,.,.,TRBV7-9,CASSLFADSSNYGYTF,TGTGCCAGCAGCTTATTCGCGGACAGCTCAAACTATGGCTACACCTTC
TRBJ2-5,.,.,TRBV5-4,CASSLAARVETQYF,TGTGCCAGCAGCTTGGCGGCCAGGGTGGAGACCCAGTACTTC
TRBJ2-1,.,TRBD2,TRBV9,CASSPHSGSNYNEQFF,TGTGCCAGCAGCCCCCATAGCGGGAGCAACTACAATGAGCAGTTCTTC
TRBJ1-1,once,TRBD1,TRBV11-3,CASSLEGTALGVDTEAFF,TGTGCCAGCAGCTTAGAGGGGACAGCCCTTGGGGTGGACACTGAAGCTTTCTTT
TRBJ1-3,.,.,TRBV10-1,CASKAGADGHTIYF,TGCGCCAGCAAGGCAGGGGCAGACGGGCACACCATATATTTT
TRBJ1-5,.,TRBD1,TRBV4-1,CASSQGVRTGRNQPQHF,TGCGCCAGCAGCCAAGGAGTGAGGACAGGGCGCAATCAGCCCCAGCATTTT
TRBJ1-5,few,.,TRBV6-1,CASRAGNQPQHF,TGTGCCAGCAGGGCTGGCAATCAGCCCCAGCATTTT
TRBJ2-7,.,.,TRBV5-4,CASSLGAGAYEQYF,TGTGCCAGCAGCTTGGGTGCAGGGGCCTACGAGCAGTACTTC
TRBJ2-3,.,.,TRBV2,CASTPGTGPTDTQYF,TGTGCCAGCACCCCAGGCACAGGCCCCACAGATACGCAGTATTTT
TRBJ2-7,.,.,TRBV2,CASKISLGLSYEQYF,TGTGCCAGCAAGATCTCGCTGGGACTCTCCTACGAGCAGTACTTC
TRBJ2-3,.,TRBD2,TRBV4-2,CASSSTGGTSGADTQYF,TGTGCCAGCAGCTCGACTGGCGGGACTAGCGGCGCAGATACGCAGTATTTT
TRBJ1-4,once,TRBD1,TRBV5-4,CASSLSAGTGHEKLFF,TGTGCCAGCAGCTTGTCGGCCGGGACAGGGCATGAAAAACTGTTTTTT
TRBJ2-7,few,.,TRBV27,CASSLKSGMGSYEQYF,TGTGCCAGCAGTTTAAAATCAGGGATGGGCTCCTACGAGCAGTACTTC
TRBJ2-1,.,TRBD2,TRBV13,CASSRGLPNEQFF,TGTGCCAGCAGCCGGGGACTACCCAATGAGCAGTTCTTC
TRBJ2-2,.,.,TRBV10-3,CAISAVNTGELFF,TGTGCCATCAGTGCAGTGAACACCGGGGAGCTGTTTTTT
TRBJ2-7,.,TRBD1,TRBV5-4,CASSTGTVDEQYF,TGTGCCAGCAGCACCGGGACAGTCGACGAGCAGTACTTC
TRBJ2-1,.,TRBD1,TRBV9,CASSTRDRLYNEQFF,TGTGCCAGCAGCACCCGGGACAGGCTTTACAATGAGCAGTTCTTC
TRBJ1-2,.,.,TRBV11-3,CASSPGPVGGGYTF,TGTGCCAGCAGCCCCGGACCCGTGGGAGGTGGCTACACCTTC
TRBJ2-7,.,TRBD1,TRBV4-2,CASSPRDRAERNEQYF,TGTGCCAGCAGCCCTCGGGACAGGGCGGAGAGGAACGAGCAGTACTTC
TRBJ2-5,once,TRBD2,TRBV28,CASSFSGSSGWYQETQYF,TGTGCCAGCAGTTTCTCGGGGTCTAGCGGGTGGTACCAAGAGACCCAGTACTTC
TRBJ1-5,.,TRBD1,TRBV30,CAWSTGAGQPQHF,TGTGCCTGGAGTACAGGGGCAGGTCAGCCCCAGCATTTT
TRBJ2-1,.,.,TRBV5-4,CASSLTGRLGDEQFF,TGTGCCAGCAGCTTGACAGGGAGGTTGGGCGATGAGCAGTTCTTC
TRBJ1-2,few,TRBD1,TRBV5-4,CASSEDRGAGYGYTF,TGTGCCAGCAGCGAGGACAGGGGTGCGGGCTATGGCTACACCTTC
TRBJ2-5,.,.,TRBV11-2,CASSLGEQGIQETQYF,TGTGCCAGCAGCTTAGGCGAACAGGGAATCCAAGAGACCCAGTACTTC
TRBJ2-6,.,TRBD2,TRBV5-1,CASSPGSGGFSGANVLTF,TGCGCCAGCAGCCCAGGGAGCGGGGGATTCTCTGGGGCCAACGTCCTGACTTTC
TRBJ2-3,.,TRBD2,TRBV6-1,CASSEFGGRREDTQYF,TGTGCCAGCAGTGAATTCGGCGGGAGAAGAGAAGATACGCAGTATTTT
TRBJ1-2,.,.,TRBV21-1,CASSPREGADGYTF,TGTGCCAGCAGCCCCCGTGAAGGGGCGGATGGCTACACCTTC
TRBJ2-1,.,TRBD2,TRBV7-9,CASSLSLAKNEQFF,TGTGCCAGCAGCTTATCACTAGCGAAAAATGAGCAGTTCTTC
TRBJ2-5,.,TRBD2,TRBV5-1,CASSFASGGGETQYF,TGCGCCAGCAGCTTCGCTAGCGGGGGAGGGGAGACCCAGTACTTC
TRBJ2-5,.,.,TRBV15,CATSGTSVTETQYF,TGTGCCACCAGCGGAACTAGTGTAACTGAGACCCAGTACTTC
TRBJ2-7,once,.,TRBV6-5,CASSYSGPGYEQYF,TGTGCCAGCAGTTACTCGGGGCCCGGGTACGAGCAGTACTTC
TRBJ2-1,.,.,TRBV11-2,CASSPLPVGGSGGNEQFF,TGTGCCAGCAGCCCACTACCGGTTGGGGGTTCTGGGGGAAATGAGCAGTTCTTC
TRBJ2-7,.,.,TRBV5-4,CASSFTGSRGQYF,TGTGCCAGCAGCTTCACAGGGTCTCGGGGGCAGTACTTC
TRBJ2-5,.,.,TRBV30,CAWSVRGGETQYF,TGTGCCTGGAGTGTACGTGGAGGAGAGACCCAGTACTTC
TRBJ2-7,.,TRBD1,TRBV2,CASSAFRTGAAYEQYF,TGTGCCAGCAGTGCTTTCCGGACAGGGGCCGCCTACGAGCAGTACTTC
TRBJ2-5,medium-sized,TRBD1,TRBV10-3,CAISRDRRLGETQYF,TGTGCCATCAGTCGGGACAGGAGGTTGGGAGAGACCCAGTACTTC
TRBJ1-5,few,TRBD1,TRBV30,CAWKQGAIRADGNQPQHF,TGTGCCTGGAAACAGGGGGCGATAAGGGCGGATGGCAATCAGCCCCAGCATTTT
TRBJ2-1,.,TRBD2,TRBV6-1,CASSFSGSSYNEQFF,TGTGCCAGCAGTTTTAGCGGGAGCTCCTACAATGAGCAGTTCTTC
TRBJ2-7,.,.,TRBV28,CASSLKADYEQYF,TGTGCCAGCAGTTTAAAAGCGGACTACGAGCAGTACTTC